The T cell receptor beta chain described here comes from a study of blood T cell repertoires in COVID-19 (dated by TCRdb to about 2020). In the study overall: Collaborator samples came from the United States, Italy and Spain and covered acute and convalescent phases of COVID-19. The material from the prospective study consisted of cDNA or gDNA derived from T cells, B-cell-depleted T cells, or PBMCs. Subjects who had been exposed to COVID-19, were actively infected with it, or had recovered from it provided the deeply sampled blood TCRbeta repertoires that made up the dataset. The repertoires were released in a freely available public database meant as a resource for research on the immune response to SARS-CoV-2. Samples came from the ongoing ImmuneRACE study (first 160 participants) plus 1,254 subjects from 6 global collaborators. A de-identified subject ID, COVID-19 status, age in years and sex were almost always included in the sample metadata. HLA class I and class II types, where available, came from metadata supplied by the sample provider rather than from assay-based typing.

The immunoSEQ Assay, a bias-controlled multiplex PCR, was used to amplify TCRbeta CDR3 regions from genomic DNA. Regarding the original processing steps: The number of nucleated cells in each sample was estimated from the amplification of reference gene primers within the assay. Sequence reads were collapsed and filtered to measure the absolute abundance of every unique TCRbeta CDR3 rearrangement. For each sample, productive Simpson clonality was calculated as the square root of Simpson's diversity index across productive rearrangements. Imported from immuneACCESS, the table was reduced by TCRdb to in-frame sequences with V and J called. These copies leave out some clones; in studies compared against another copy, an unresolved V gene accounts for under half, and the cause of the remainder is not known. That table supplies the V and J calls and clone size; D and trimming were determined from the DNA. Counted in this sample were 30,000 to 45,000 clones; approximately 80% of them appeared once. The ten biggest clones cover roughly an eighth of the sample.

Study-level results and caveats: Clinical and demographic metadata were provided uncurated, with the amount varying by source and participant.

Per the germline V gene, SGHDT is the CDR1 and YYEEEE is the CDR2. The germline V end is reduced by 3 bases and the J end by 5 bases; junction bases left unmatched: 7. The CDR3 starts with the cysteine, ends with the phenylalanine, and has 15 residues. The DNA shown is the 45-base CDR3, in frame from base 1. Whole blood was collected in K2EDTA tubes by collaborating institutions according to the institutions' own protocols. For TCRbeta analysis, collaborators shipped samples in one of three forms: frozen whole blood, isolated PBMCs, or DNA extracted from either of those sample types. As regards this clone: Its antigen is not yet known. Per-base qualities were not stored, and no clone one base away is much larger.

Sequencing used peripheral blood. The TCR originated in a human donor in a cohort sampled during active COVID-19. This receptor chain uses TRBV5-6 and TRBJ1-2; 10 central bases correspond to TRBD1. The DNA sequence follows: TGTGCCAGCAGCTCACGGGACAGGGGTTCTTATGGCTACACCTTC. Translation gives CASSSRDRGSYGYTF.